Below, 9 T cell receptor beta chains from the same sample are listed, as sequenced in a study of PD-L1 blockade in urothelial cancer. Generated by immunoSEQ multiplex PCR, the TCRdb table keeps only in-frame clones and is missing some. The table shows about 35,000 clones, with 35% to 40% occurring only once. The starting material was tumor tissue, obtained before atezolizumab (anti-PD-L1) treatment. Source of these receptors: a man aged 55 to 69 with urothelial cancer.

The chain carries TRBV23-1 and TRBJ2-3; a possible D gene is TRBD2 (6 bases). TRBV23-1 is marked as an open reading frame, function uncertain. The CDR3 has 15 amino acids. V was cut by 6 bases and J by 2 bases, with 15 bases left in between. Written as DNA, the CDR3 is TGCGCCAGCAGCCAAGATCGGGGGAACACAGATACGCAGTATTTT. Its translation: CASSQDRGNTDTQYF.

The chain joins TRBV19 to TRBJ2-1; 8 bases are shared with TRBD1. Germline-derived CDR1 and CDR2 are LNHDA and SQIVND (reference sequence). The CDR3 has 14 residues. The CDR3 sequence: CASGRDRLYNEQFF. As DNA, the CDR3 is TGTGCAAGTGGCCGGGACAGGTTATACAATGAGCAGTTCTTC.

In its sample, this clone was seen a few times. The chain is built from TRBV19 and TRBJ2-1, with TRBD2 matching over 14 bases. The CDR3 extends over 18 amino acids. V gave up 5 bases and J gave up 5 bases; unmatched junction bases: 11. CDR1 is LNHDA and CDR2 is SQIVND in the germline V gene (reference sequence). DNA of the CDR3: TGTGCCAGTAGTCTCCCTTGGACTAGCGGGGGGCTAAACAATGAGCAGTTCTTC. The encoded protein is CASSLPWTSGGLNNEQFF.

The chain joins TRBV30 to TRBJ1-2, with 9 nucleotides matching TRBD1. This CDR3 contains 14 residues. The germline V gene encodes CDR1 GTSNPN and CDR2 SVGIG (reference sequence). V dropped 5 bases and J dropped 0; count of bases not matched to a gene: 4. DNA for the CDR3: TGTGCCTGGGACAGGGGGATAGCTAACTATGGCTACACCTTC. Its protein product is CAWDRGIANYGYTF.

This clone was seen only a few times. The V gene is TRBV6-8, the J gene TRBJ2-7; no reliable D call. Trimming shortened V by 4 bases and J by 0 bases, and 10 bases separated the two germline ends. The CDR3 has 14 amino acids. CDR1 is MNHGY and CDR2 is SAAAGT in the germline V gene. In nucleotides, the CDR3 is TGTGCCAGCAGTTCCCGGTCGAGCTCCTACGAGCAGTACTTC. It yields the protein CASSSRSSSYEQYF.

This clone came up a few times. This sequence joins TRBV6-8 and TRBJ1-5; tentatively, D is TRBD1 (6 bases). The CDR3 totals 16 residues. Germline CDR1 and CDR2: MNHGY and SAAAGT. The ends were cut back, 6 bases at V and 5 bases at J, with 20 bases in the middle. CDR3 amino acids: CASSPLSRGVDQPQHF. CDR3 bases: TGTGCCAGCAGCCCTTTATCCAGGGGCGTCGATCAGCCCCAGCATTTT.

Only a few counts were recorded for this clone. The junction differs from germline at one of its ends, possibly a read error. J is TRBJ2-3 and V is TRBV6-8, with TRBD2 matching 7 bases. The CDR3 contains 15 residues. Germline V gene data show CDR1 as MNHGY and CDR2 as SAAAGT. The DNA of the CDR3 is TGTGCCATCAGTCAGGCGGGAGCGGGCACAGATACGCAGTATTTT. Its protein is CAISQAGAGTDTQYF.

The CDR3 loop reads CATSRGDRANYGYTF. The CDR3 DNA follows: TGTGCCACCAGCAGGGGAGACAGGGCGAACTATGGCTACACCTTC. This sequence joins TRBV15 and TRBJ1-2, with 7 bases fitting TRBD1. Germline V gene lookup returns CDR1 LNHNV and CDR2 YYDKDF (reference sequence). CDR3 size: 15 residues. The V segment lost 3 bases and the J segment 2 bases; nucleotides outside the gene matches: 6.

This sequence joins TRBV28 and TRBJ1-3; no definite D call. CDR1 MDHEN and CDR2 SYDVKM come from the germline V gene. V was trimmed by 3 bases and J by 2 bases, leaving 14 bases between them. The CDR3 is 16 amino acids. The CDR3 loop is CASSFTLGNAGNTIYF. CDR3 in DNA: TGTGCCAGCAGTTTTACCTTGGGGAACGCTGGAAACACCATATATTTT.